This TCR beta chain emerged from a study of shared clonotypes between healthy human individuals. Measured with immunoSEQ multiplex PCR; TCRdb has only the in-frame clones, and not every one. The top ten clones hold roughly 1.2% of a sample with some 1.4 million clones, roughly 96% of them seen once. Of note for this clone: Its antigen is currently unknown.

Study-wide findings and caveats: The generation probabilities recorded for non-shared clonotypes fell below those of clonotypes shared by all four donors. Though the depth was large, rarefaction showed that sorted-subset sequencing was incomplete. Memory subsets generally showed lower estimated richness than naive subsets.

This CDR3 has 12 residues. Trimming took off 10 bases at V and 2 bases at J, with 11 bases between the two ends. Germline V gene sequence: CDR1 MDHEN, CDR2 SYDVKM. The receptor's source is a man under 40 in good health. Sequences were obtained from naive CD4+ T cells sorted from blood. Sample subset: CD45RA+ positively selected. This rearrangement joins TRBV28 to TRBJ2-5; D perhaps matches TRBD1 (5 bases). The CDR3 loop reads CATTPGQETQYF. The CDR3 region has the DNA TGTGCCACCACCCCAGGGCAAGAGACCCAGTACTTC.